A single sample is the source of the 18 T cell receptor beta chains below, sequenced in a study of OX40 agonist ivuxolimab in advanced cancers. Clones were sequenced by immunoSEQ multiplex PCR, and TCRdb holds only the in-frame ones, with some missing. The repertoire holds tens of thousands of clones, with roughly 84% as singletons. The sequenced sample was CD4+ or CD8+ T cells sorted from blood, obtained in a trial of the OX40 agonist ivuxolimab. These receptors originate from an adult with an advanced solid tumor such as melanoma, head and neck, liver or kidney cancer.

This chain uses TRBV19 with TRBJ2-5; TRBD1 or TRBD2 may be the D gene (6 bases each). Germline V gene data show CDR1 as LNHDA and CDR2 as SQIVND (reference sequence). Trimming took off 7 bases at V and 1 base at J, with 16 bases between the two ends. CDR3 length: 15 residues. The CDR3 DNA reads as TGTGCCAGTATCTATAGGGGGGCGGGCCAAGAGACCCAGTACTTC. Protein sequence: CASIYRGAGQETQYF.

J is TRBJ2-3 and V is TRBV7-8, with D possibly matching TRBD2 (5 bases). There are 21 residues in the CDR3. V was pared by 1 base and J by 2 bases, with 28 bases between. Germline-derived CDR1 and CDR2 are SGHVS and FQNEAQ. CDR3 sequence reads: CASSLEFFGLPKAYDTDTQYF. CDR3 nucleotide sequence: TGTGCCAGCAGCTTAGAATTCTTCGGACTCCCGAAAGCTTACGACACAGATACGCAGTATTTT.

The chain is built from TRBV6-6 and TRBJ2-7, with D perhaps being TRBD1 or TRBD2 (5 bases each). Germline CDR1 MNHNY, CDR2 SVGAGI (reference sequence). Deletions cut 7 bases from V and 7 bases from J, with 11 bases between. CDR3 length: 11 residues. CDR3 residues: CASNWGSEQYF. The CDR3 nucleotides read TGTGCCAGCAATTGGGGGTCTGAGCAGTACTTC.

This clone was detected only once. The V gene is TRBV7-2, the J gene TRBJ1-4; 8 nucleotides agree with TRBD1. The CDR3 is 14 amino acids. V lost 2 bases and J lost 7; bases outside the gene matches: 3. CDR1 is SGHTA and CDR2 is FQGNSA in the germline V gene. The CDR3 DNA is TGTGCCAGCAGCTTACAGGGGGCAGGTGAAAAACTGTTTTTT. This sequence encodes CASSLQGAGEKLFF.

The CDR3 nucleotides read TGTGCCAGCGTTACGGGTAACACTGAAGCTTTCTTT. Its translation is CASVTGNTEAFF. The genes are TRBV28 and TRBJ1-1; D is unresolved. The CDR3 runs to 12 residues. The V gene's germline CDR1 is MDHEN and CDR2 SYDVKM. V lost 8 bases, J lost 2 bases, and 9 bases lay in between. Full variable domain (remainder filled in from reference TRBV28 and TRBJ1-1): DVKVTQSSRYLVKRTGEKVFLECVQDMDHENMFWYRQDPGLGLRLIYFSYDVKMKEKGDIPEGYSVSREKKERFSLILESASTNQTSMYLCASVTGNTEAFFGQGTRLTVV.

This clone has only a few counts. The chain joins TRBV6-1 to TRBJ2-5; TRBD2 matches 8 bases. This CDR3 spans 14 amino acids. CDR1 is MNHNS, CDR2 SASEGT, per germline. With V trimmed by 4 bases and J by 5 bases, 6 bases remained unmatched. The CDR3 DNA reads as TGTGCCAGCAGTGGGGGACTAGTTGTGGAGACCCAGTACTTC. This translates into CASSGGLVVETQYF.

This chain joins TRBV20-1 and TRBJ1-1; no definite D call. The CDR3 totals 11 residues. Trimming removed 1 base from V and 3 bases from J, with 3 bases in between. Germline-derived CDR1 and CDR2 are DFQATT and SNEGSKA (reference sequence). The CDR3 loop is CSARGDTEAFF. CDR3 in DNA: TGCAGTGCTAGAGGCGACACTGAAGCTTTCTTT.

The rearrangement uses TRBV5-4 and TRBJ2-7, with 11 bases lining up with TRBD1. Germline V CDR1 and CDR2: SGHNT, YYREEE (reference sequence). V gave up 3 bases and J gave up 7 bases; unmatched junction bases: 21. This CDR3 region has 19 residues. The CDR3 protein is CASSSGFRNRTGGNGEQYF. The CDR3 nucleotides read TGTGCCAGCAGCTCCGGTTTCCGGAATCGGACAGGGGGCAACGGGGAGCAGTACTTC.

V and J are TRBV4-1 and TRBJ2-1; 9 positions agree with TRBD2. With V trimmed by 1 base and J by 9 bases, 13 bases remained unmatched. Germline CDR1 is MGHRA and CDR2 is YSYEKL. CDR3 length: 17 amino acids. The CDR3 reads CASSQVDMGLASGEQFF. DNA of the CDR3: TGCGCCAGCAGCCAAGTGGATATGGGACTAGCCTCAGGTGAGCAGTTCTTC.

V and J are TRBV2 and TRBJ1-4, with D maybe TRBD1 (5 bases). CDR3 length: 14 amino acids. Trimming shortened V by 0 bases and J by 10 bases, and 12 bases separated the two germline ends. Germline V gene sequence: CDR1 SNHLY, CDR2 FYNNEI. CDR3 loop: CASSEALRGGKLFF. DNA for the CDR3: TGTGCCAGCAGTGAAGCGCTTCGGGGGGGAAAACTGTTTTTT. The variable domain in full, with the rest retrieved from reference TRBV2 and TRBJ1-4, is EPEVTQTPSHQVTQMGQEVILRCVPISNHLYFYWYRQILGQKVEFLVSFYNNEISEKSEIFDDQFSVERPDGSNFTLKIRSTKLEDSAMYFCASSEALRGGKLFFGSGTQLSVL.

J is TRBJ2-5 and V is TRBV27; D not certain. CDR1 and CDR2 (germline): MNHEY, SMNVEV (reference sequence). The CDR3 consists of 15 residues. V was shortened by 2 bases and J by 4 bases, with 14 bases between the two germline ends. CDR3 amino acids: CASSLNGETIETQYF. The CDR3 nucleotides read TGTGCCAGCAGTTTAAACGGAGAGACCATAGAGACCCAGTACTTC.

The genes are TRBV6-1 and TRBJ1-5; D not resolved. Germline V gene data show CDR1 as MNHNS and CDR2 as SASEGT. This CDR3 comprises 13 residues. V shed 10 bases and J shed 0 bases, with 10 bases lying between them. The DNA of the CDR3 is TGTGCCATCGCCAGCTATAGCAATCAGCCCCAGCATTTT. This translates into CAIASYSNQPQHF.

The genes are TRBV10-2 and TRBJ2-7; 8 nucleotides agree with TRBD2. The CDR3 covers 15 residues. The germline V gene has CDR1 WSHSY and CDR2 SAAADI. Unmatched junction bases numbered 6, after V lost 2 bases and J lost 3 bases. CDR3 residues: CASSEGGTRIYEQYF. The CDR3 coding sequence is TGCGCCAGCAGTGAGGGTGGGACTAGAATCTACGAGCAGTACTTC.

V is TRBV5-1 and J is TRBJ2-3, with TRBD2 matching 16 bases. Per the germline V gene, CDR1 is SGHRS and CDR2 is YFSETQ. The CDR3 length is 19 residues. The trim removed 4 bases at V and 1 base at J, leaving 9 bases unmatched. The CDR3 reads CASSPGLAGGFDGTDTQYF. CDR3 in DNA: TGCGCCAGCAGCCCGGGACTAGCGGGAGGGTTCGATGGCACAGATACGCAGTATTTT.

This chain joins TRBV29-1 and TRBJ2-1; 10 nucleotides agree with TRBD1. CDR3 size: 21 residues. Germline values: CDR1 SQVTM, CDR2 ANQGSEA. The ends lost 3 bases at V and 9 bases at J; junction bases unmatched: 29. CDR3 region: CSVDYGRRDRGGRVRVGEQFF. CDR3 bases: TGCAGCGTTGATTATGGCCGTCGGGACAGGGGTGGACGGGTACGGGTTGGTGAGCAGTTCTTC.

The rearrangement joins TRBV10-3 to TRBJ2-2; tentatively, D is TRBD1 or TRBD2 (5 bases each). The CDR3 has 14 residues. V lost 10 bases to trimming and J lost 0 bases, with 12 bases between them. Per germline, CDR1 ENHRY and CDR2 SYGVKD. This chain's CDR3 is CATQGTANTGELFF. In nucleotides, the CDR3 is TGTGCCACCCAAGGGACGGCGAACACCGGGGAGCTGTTTTTT.

V usage is TRBV7-3 and J usage is TRBJ2-3, with a possible D match to TRBD2 (6 bases). CDR1 is SGHTA and CDR2 is FQGTGA in the germline V gene. V lost 3 bases to trimming and J lost 2 bases, with 12 bases between them. The CDR3 spans 15 residues. The CDR3, as DNA: TGTGCCAGCAGCTTGGGGGGACCATACACAGATACGCAGTATTTT. Its protein is CASSLGGPYTDTQYF.

As DNA, the CDR3 is TGTGCCAGCAGCCCCGGCGGCAGCACCTACGAGCAGTACTTC. Its translation: CASSPGGSTYEQYF. The V call is TRBV7-2, the J call TRBJ2-5; D is uncertain. The J call could be wrong; TRBJ2-7 is a better fit for the DNA end. The CDR3 is made up of 14 amino acids. The germline V gene has CDR1 SGHTA and CDR2 FQGNSA.